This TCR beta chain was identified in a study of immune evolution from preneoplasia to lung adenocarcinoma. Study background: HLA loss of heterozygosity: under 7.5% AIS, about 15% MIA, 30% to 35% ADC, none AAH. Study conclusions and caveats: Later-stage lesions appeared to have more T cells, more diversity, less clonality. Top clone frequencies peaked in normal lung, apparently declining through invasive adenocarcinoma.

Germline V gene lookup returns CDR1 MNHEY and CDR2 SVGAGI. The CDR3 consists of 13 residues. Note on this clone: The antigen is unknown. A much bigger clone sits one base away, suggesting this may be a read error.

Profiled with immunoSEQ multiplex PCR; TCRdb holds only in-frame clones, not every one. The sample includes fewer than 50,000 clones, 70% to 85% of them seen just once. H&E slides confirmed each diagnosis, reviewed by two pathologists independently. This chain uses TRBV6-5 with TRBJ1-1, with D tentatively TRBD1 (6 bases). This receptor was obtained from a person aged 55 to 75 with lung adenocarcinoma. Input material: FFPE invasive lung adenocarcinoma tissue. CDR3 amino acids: CASKRMGDTEVFF. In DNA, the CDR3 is TGTGCCAGCAAGAGGATGGGGGACACTGAAGTTTTCTTT.